The 18 T cell receptor beta chains below were found in one sample sequenced in a study of healthy donors' naive CD4 and CD8 T cells. Starting from about 470 ng of total RNA, TCR libraries were made with linear amplification. TCRdb redid the calling of the reads with MiXCR, one entry per CDR3 protein. The sample includes approximately 180,000 distinct CDR3 sequences, about 70% of them seen just once. The sample was naive CD4+ and CD8+ T cells sorted from blood, pooled from several donors. Receptors originate from a pool of human donors in good health; the sample pools cells from several healthy donors.

The rearrangement links TRBV19 to TRBJ2-4, with D unclear. V was pared by 2 bases and J by 4 bases, with 9 bases between. CDR1 is LNHDA and CDR2 is SQIVND in the germline V gene (reference sequence). This CDR3 has 14 amino acids. The CDR3 spells CASSIPGPKNIQYF. Here the CDR3 DNA reads TGTGCCAGTAGTATACCCGGACCGAAAAACATTCAGTACTTC.

The CDR3 loop reads CASSLEAGVDDNEQFF. The CDR3 DNA reads as TGTGCCAGCAGTTTAGAAGCGGGAGTCGATGACAATGAGCAGTTCTTC. The chain combines TRBV27 with TRBJ2-1; 8 nucleotides match TRBD2. With 2 bases clipped from V and 5 bases from J, the junction kept 8 bases outside the gene matches. Germline lookup yields CDR1 MNHEY and CDR2 SMNVEV (reference sequence). The CDR3 sequence is 16 residues long.

The rearrangement uses TRBV20-1 and TRBJ1-1; possibly TRBD1 for D (6 bases). The CDR3 totals 15 residues. V lost 4 bases, J lost 10 bases, and 25 bases lay in between. CDR1 DFQATT and CDR2 SNEGSKA come from the germline V gene (reference sequence). CDR3 sequence: CSATEYRASRGSAFF. As DNA, the CDR3 is TGCAGTGCTACCGAATACAGGGCCTCCCGAGGATCAGCTTTCTTT.

This sequence joins TRBV29-1 and TRBJ1-2; D is ambiguous. There are 12 residues in the CDR3. Germline V gives CDR1 SQVTM, CDR2 ANQGSEA. Trimming took off 0 bases at V and 3 bases at J, with 5 bases between the two ends. CDR3 residues: CSVEDSDYGYTF. CDR3 nucleotide sequence: TGCAGCGTTGAAGACTCAGACTATGGCTACACCTTC. Variable domain in full (rest from reference TRBV29-1 and TRBJ1-2): SAVISQKPSRDICQRGTSLTIQCQVDSQVTMMFWYRQQPGQSLTLIATANQGSEATYESGFVIDKFPISRPNLTFSTLTVSNMSPEDSSIYLCSVEDSDYGYTFGSGTRLTVV.

This clonotype was seen a handful of times. The V call is TRBV19, the J call TRBJ1-5; D may be TRBD1 (6 bases). The length of the CDR3 is 15 residues. V was cut by 1 base and J by 2 bases, with 9 bases left in between. Germline V gives CDR1 LNHDA, CDR2 SQIVND (reference sequence). The CDR3 here is CASSIGGGGNQPQHF. CDR3 coding DNA: TGTGCCAGTAGTATAGGAGGGGGAGGCAATCAGCCCCAGCATTTT.

A few counts support this clonotype. This chain links TRBV29-1 with TRBJ1-4; D remains ambiguous. CDR1 SQVTM and CDR2 ANQGSEA come from the germline V gene. The CDR3 spans 13 residues. V dropped 6 bases and J dropped 7 bases, with 15 bases sitting between them. In nucleotides, the CDR3 is TGCAGCGTCGCGGCGGGGTTGGGTGAAAAACTGTTTTTT. Residues: CSVAAGLGEKLFF.

This rearrangement joins TRBV27 to TRBJ2-1; D is unresolved. The germline V gene has CDR1 MNHEY and CDR2 SMNVEV (reference sequence). V lost 2 bases to trimming and J lost 14 bases, with 10 bases between them. This CDR3 spans 11 amino acids. CDR3 DNA sequence: TGTGCCAGCAGTTTAGGCCCTAGAAAGTTCTTC. Translating gives CASSLGPRKFF.

The V call is TRBV19, the J call TRBJ1-5; D remains ambiguous. CDR1 is LNHDA, CDR2 SQIVND, per germline (reference sequence). Trimming cost V 3 bases and J 7 bases, with 7 bases left between them. This CDR3 region has 12 residues. The CDR3 loop is CASSMDRQPQHF. CDR3 bases: TGTGCCAGTAGTATGGACCGCCAGCCCCAGCATTTT. The variable domain in full, completed from reference TRBV19 and TRBJ1-5, reads DGGITQSPKYLFRKEGQNVTLSCEQNLNHDAMYWYRQDPGQGLRLIYYSQIVNDFQKGDIAEGYSVSREKKESFPLTVTSAQKNPTAFYLCASSMDRQPQHFGDGTRLSIL.

CDR3 sequence (DNA): TGTGCCAGCAGTCACCTTGGGCGGGAGTCCCCAGATACGCAGTATTTT. Translated, it gives CASSHLGRESPDTQYF. The chain couples TRBV27 to TRBJ2-3; 7 bases fit TRBD2. Germline values: CDR1 MNHEY, CDR2 SMNVEV (reference sequence). CDR3 length: 16 amino acids. The trim removed 5 bases at V and 4 bases at J, leaving 12 bases unmatched.

The rearrangement joins TRBV10-3 to TRBJ2-7; D may be TRBD2 (5 bases). This CDR3 comprises 12 residues. V lost 3 bases, J lost 5 bases, and 8 bases lay in between. The V gene's germline CDR1 is ENHRY and CDR2 SYGVKD. The CDR3, as DNA: TGTGCCATCAGTGACGGGGTCGACGAGCAGTACTTC. Translated, it gives CAISDGVDEQYF.

CDR3 sequence reads: CSADSNQETQYF. The CDR3 nucleotides are TGCAGCGCAGACAGTAACCAAGAGACCCAGTACTTC. The chain links TRBV29-1 to TRBJ2-5; D possibly corresponds to TRBD1 (5 bases). The germline V gene encodes CDR1 SQVTM and CDR2 ANQGSEA. This CDR3 has 12 residues. V gave up 7 bases and J gave up 0 bases, with 9 bases separating them.

This clonotype was counted only a few times. This chain connects TRBV6-6 to TRBJ2-1; 7 positions agree with TRBD2. Germline CDR1 and CDR2: MNHNY and SVGAGI (reference sequence). The CDR3 contains 16 residues. With 5 bases clipped from V and 2 bases from J, the junction kept 9 bases outside the gene matches. DNA for the CDR3: TGTGCCAGCAGTCCGCGCGGCGGGAGCGCCTACAATGAGCAGTTCTTC. This translates into CASSPRGGSAYNEQFF.

V gene TRBV11-1 combines with J gene TRBJ1-1, with a possible D match to TRBD1 (6 bases). CDR1 is SGHAT, CDR2 FQDESV, per germline (reference sequence). Trimming removed 3 bases from V and 1 base from J, with 12 bases in between. The CDR3 is 15 residues long. CDR3 residues: CASSFQGIGNTEAFF. The CDR3 DNA reads as TGTGCCAGCAGCTTCCAGGGGATTGGGAACACTGAAGCTTTCTTT.

V and J are TRBV29-1 and TRBJ1-1; TRBD1 is a possible D gene (5 bases). CDR3 length: 13 amino acids. V lost 6 bases, J lost 1 base, and 12 bases lay in between. Germline V CDR1 and CDR2: SQVTM, ANQGSEA. The CDR3 loop is CSVQVGGNTEAFF. CDR3 DNA: TGCAGCGTACAGGTTGGAGGGAACACTGAAGCTTTCTTT.

This clonotype was detected a few times. This chain links TRBV19 with TRBJ1-6; 7 bases are shared with TRBD1. CDR1 LNHDA and CDR2 SQIVND come from the germline V gene (reference sequence). The CDR3 contains 19 residues. Germline trimming cut 1 base from V and 0 bases from J; bases unmatched to any gene: 9. The chain's CDR3 is CASSIVIGTASSYNSPLHF. CDR3 DNA sequence: TGTGCCAGTAGTATAGTCATTGGGACAGCCTCCTCCTATAATTCACCCCTCCACTTT.

As concerns this clonotype: An end of the junction does not agree with germline; a read error may underlie this. This chain links TRBV6-2 or TRBV6-3 with TRBJ1-2; D gene unclear. Germline CDR1 is MNHEY and CDR2 is SVGEGT. The CDR3 runs 13 residues. DNA for the CDR3: TGTGCCAGCAGTGACTCCGCGCTCTATGGCTACACCTTC. This gives the protein CASSDSALYGYTF.

This clonotype has more than one count but fewer than ten. This sequence joins TRBV27 and TRBJ1-1; D not certain. V shed 7 bases and J shed 3 bases, with 18 bases lying between them. The CDR3 length is 15 residues. Germline values: CDR1 MNHEY, CDR2 SMNVEV (reference sequence). CDR3 sequence (DNA): TGTGCCAGCACCTCCTACGGGATGGGAGACACTGAAGCTTTCTTT. This translates into CASTSYGMGDTEAFF.

The chain carries TRBV29-1 and TRBJ2-1; D possibly corresponds to TRBD2 (5 bases). The germline V gene encodes CDR1 SQVTM and CDR2 ANQGSEA. V lost 5 bases and J 4 bases, leaving 12 bases between the germline ends. CDR3 size: 13 residues. Here the CDR3 reads CSVTSREYNEQFF. The CDR3 DNA is TGCAGCGTTACCAGCCGGGAATACAATGAGCAGTTCTTC.